This T cell receptor (beta chain) was sequenced for a study of HIV-infected children after antiretroviral therapy interruption. Study details: Most participating children were previously exposed to EBV and CMV.

A 3' RACE protocol on RNA, with unique molecular identifiers, produced the TCR library. Each CDR3 protein gets one entry after TCRdb re-called the 3' RACE reads with MiXCR. The repertoire consists of about 86,000 distinct CDR3 sequences, with about 7% occurring once and the leading ten covering roughly 1.1%. Treatment denoted: PENTA 11 planned treatment interruption arm or continuous ART arm. From thawed PBMCs, naive CD4+ CD45RA+ CD45RO- T cells were sorted. This CDR3 spans 16 amino acids. Germline V gene data show CDR1 as SNHLY and CDR2 as FYNNEI. The junction had 5 bases not matched to a gene; V was cut back by 1 base and J by 4 bases.

The sequence came from a pool of human donors with HIV. Sequenced material: CD45RA+ CD4+ T cells from PBMCs, pooled from several time points, taken from a donor given antiretroviral therapy, either interrupted or continuous. The subset denotes: naive CD4+ CD45RA+ CD45RO- T cells. This chain connects TRBV2 to TRBJ2-2, with TRBD2 matching 8 bases. CDR3 DNA sequence: TGTGCCAGCAGTGAAGGGCCGAGCGGGGGCACCGGGGAGCTGTTTTTT. It translates to CASSEGPSGGTGELFF. The full variable domain, with the rest looked up from reference TRBV2 and TRBJ2-2, is EPEVTQTPSHQVTQMGQEVILRCVPISNHLYFYWYRQILGQKVEFLVSFYNNEISEKSEIFDDQFSVERPDGSNFTLKIRSTKLEDSAMYFCASSEGPSGGTGELFFGEGSRLTVL.